This T cell receptor (beta chain) stems from a study of OX40 agonist ivuxolimab in advanced cancers. With respect to the entire study: Ivuxolimab was an agonistic, fully human IgG2 monoclonal antibody directed against OX40 (CD134), a costimulatory receptor. Intravenous ivuxolimab was administered to patients every 2 weeks at six dose levels: 0.01, 0.1, 0.3, 1.5, 3 and 10 mg/kg. Of the roughly 52 patients in dose escalation, about 20 had hepatocellular carcinoma, some 15 had melanoma, 9 had renal cell carcinoma and 9 had head and neck cancer. In the dose-escalation cohort, around four fifths of patients were male, and the mean age was roughly 60 years, with a range of roughly 20 to 80. Patients were allowed to have had prior anti-PD-1, anti-PD-L1 or anti-CTLA-4 therapy, and roughly 40% of the dose-escalation patients had previously received checkpoint inhibitors. Partial responses occurred in three dose-escalation patients, of whom one had hepatocellular carcinoma and two had cutaneous melanoma. The point of sequencing TCRbeta in the periphery was to test whether ivuxolimab changed TCR sequence diversity and drove clonal T-cell expansion. The paper covers the monotherapy dose-escalation part of the phase I ivuxolimab trial, which included N of about 50 patients.

The paper's findings and limits, for the study overall: At doses of 0.1 to 3.0 mg/kg, clonal expansion of both CD4+ and CD8+ blood T cells was observed from baseline to week 6. Low levels of normalized T-cell clonal expansion were also shown by some nonresponding patients. The antigen specificity of the peripheral T cells that underwent clonal expansion was not determined. In the 0.1-3.0 mg/kg groups, partial responders were among the patients with the lowest normalized peripheral clonal expansion, particularly in CD8+ T cells. After ivuxolimab, CD8+ T cells had more expanded clones than CD4+ T cells on average.

In its sample, this clone was seen a few times. Its binding antigen is unknown. No much larger clone is present one base from it, and per-base qualities are unavailable. CDR1 and CDR2 (MNHEY, SVGAGI) derive from the germline V gene. The junction carries 6 bases between V and J, which are trimmed by 10 bases and 0 bases respectively. The CDR3 measures 11 amino acids from cysteine to phenylalanine. Only the CDR3 portion is preserved as DNA: 33 bases, with reading frame beginning at the first base. Genomic DNA was extracted from sorted cells for sequencing of the TCRbeta CDR3 region. The immunoSEQ Assay was used to sequence the TCRbeta CDR3 regions. This is the immuneACCESS table as TCRdb keeps it, with only in-frame sequences that have V and J called. A part of the clones is gone; compared with another copy, unresolved V genes explain less than half, and the rest is unexplained. Within this sample are over 55,000 clones, with 85% to 95% of them counted one time only. The top ten hold less than 20% of the sample.

The trial excluded patients who had a history of autoimmune disease or were on systemic immunosuppression. Peripheral blood for TCR sequencing was collected from all dose cohorts at baseline, on cycle 4 day 1, and on cycle 7 day 1. Samples came from an open-label, multicenter, first-in-human phase I dose-escalation trial of ivuxolimab. The trial enrolled adults with locally advanced or metastatic head and neck squamous cell, hepatocellular, melanoma or renal cell carcinoma. Before TCR sequencing, CD4+ and CD8+ T cells were separately sorted from peripheral blood. This material consisted of CD4+ or CD8+ T cells sorted from blood, taken in a trial of the OX40 agonist ivuxolimab. The chain employs TRBV6-5 and TRBJ1-1, with TRBD1 tentatively as D gene (5 bases match). This receptor was identified in an adult with an advanced solid tumor such as melanoma, head and neck, liver or kidney cancer. The encoded CDR3 is CATRVNTEAFF. The nucleotide sequence is given as TGTGCCACCAGGGTGAACACTGAAGCTTTCTTT.